Included here is one T cell receptor (beta chain) sequence, with context. The specificity of this receptor is unknown. Nothing much larger sits one base from this clone, and base qualities are not available. Patients with a history of autoimmune disease or receiving systemic immunosuppression were excluded from the trial. Peripheral blood for TCR sequencing was collected from all dose cohorts at baseline, on cycle 4 day 1, and on cycle 7 day 1. Samples were obtained from an open-label, multicenter, first-in-human phase I dose-escalation trial of ivuxolimab. The trial enrolled adults with locally advanced or metastatic head and neck squamous cell, hepatocellular, melanoma or renal cell carcinoma. Before TCR sequencing, CD4+ T cells and CD8+ T cells were sorted from peripheral blood as separate populations. The data stem from a study of OX40 agonist ivuxolimab in advanced cancers. In the study overall: Ivuxolimab was a fully human IgG2 agonistic monoclonal antibody targeting the costimulatory receptor OX40 (CD134). Intravenous ivuxolimab was administered to patients every 2 weeks at six dose levels: 0.01, 0.1, 0.3, 1.5, 3 and 10 mg/kg. Of the 50 or so patients in dose escalation, some 20 had hepatocellular carcinoma, some 15 had melanoma, 9 had renal cell carcinoma and 9 had head and neck cancer. A male proportion of 82.7% and a mean age of approximately 55 years, ranging from about 23 to 90, were recorded for the dose-escalation cohort. Patients were allowed to have had prior anti-PD-1, anti-PD-L1 or anti-CTLA-4 therapy, and approximately 37% of the dose-escalation patients had been treated with checkpoint inhibitors. Partial responses occurred in three dose-escalation patients: two with cutaneous melanoma and one with hepatocellular carcinoma. Peripheral TCRbeta sequencing was intended to test whether TCR sequence diversity was altered and clonal T-cell expansion was caused by ivuxolimab. The paper covers the monotherapy dose-escalation part of the phase I ivuxolimab trial, which included N ≈ 50 patients. The research as a whole found: After ivuxolimab, CD8+ T cells had more expanded clones than CD4+ T cells on average. Antigen specificity was not determined for the clonally expanded peripheral T cells. In the 0.1-3.0 mg/kg groups, partial responders were among the patients with the lowest normalized peripheral clonal expansion, particularly in CD8+ T cells. Low levels of normalized T-cell clonal expansion were also seen in some nonresponding patients. At doses from 0.1 to 3.0 mg/kg, clonal expansion was seen in both CD4+ and CD8+ blood T cells between baseline and week 6.

Genomic DNA was isolated from the sorted cells so that the TCRbeta CDR3 region could be sequenced. The immunoSEQ Assay was used to sequence the TCRbeta CDR3 regions. TCRdb limited this immuneACCESS table to in-frame rearrangements with V and J called. A share of clones is missing; checked studies link under half to unresolved V genes, and the rest is unexplained. The sample has about 72,000 clones on record, 80% to 90% of them singletons. 0.85% to 1% of the sample goes to the ten largest clones. CDR1 and CDR2 were assigned from the germline V gene (reference sequence) as SEHNR and FQNEAQ. From V the trimming removes 2 bases and from J it removes 4 bases, while the gene matches leave 12 bases of the junction unaccounted for. Measured from the cysteine to the phenylalanine, the CDR3 is 17 residues long. Only the CDR3 portion is preserved as DNA: 51 bases, with reading frame beginning at the first base.

The sequence is built from TRBV7-9 and TRBJ1-2; a stretch of 8 junction bases matches TRBD1. This TCR came from an adult with an advanced solid tumor such as melanoma, head and neck, liver or kidney cancer. Sequencing was performed on CD4+ or CD8+ T cells sorted from blood, taken in a trial of the OX40 agonist ivuxolimab. The nucleotide sequence reads TGTGCCAGCAGCTTAAACCGACAGGGGTGGGATAGCTATGGCTACACCTTC. This translates into CASSLNRQGWDSYGYTF.